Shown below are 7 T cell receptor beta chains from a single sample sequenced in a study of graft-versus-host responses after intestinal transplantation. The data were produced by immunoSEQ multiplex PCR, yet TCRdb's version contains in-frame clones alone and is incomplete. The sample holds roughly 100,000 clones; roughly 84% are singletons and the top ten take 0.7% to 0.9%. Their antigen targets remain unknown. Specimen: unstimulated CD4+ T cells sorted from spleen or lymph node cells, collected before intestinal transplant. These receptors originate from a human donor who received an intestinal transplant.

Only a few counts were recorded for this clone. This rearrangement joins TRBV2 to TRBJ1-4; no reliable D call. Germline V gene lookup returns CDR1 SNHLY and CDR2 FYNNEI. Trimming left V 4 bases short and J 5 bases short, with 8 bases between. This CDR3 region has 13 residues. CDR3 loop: CASSGQENEKLFF. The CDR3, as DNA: TGTGCCAGCAGTGGGCAGGAAAATGAAAAACTGTTTTTT.

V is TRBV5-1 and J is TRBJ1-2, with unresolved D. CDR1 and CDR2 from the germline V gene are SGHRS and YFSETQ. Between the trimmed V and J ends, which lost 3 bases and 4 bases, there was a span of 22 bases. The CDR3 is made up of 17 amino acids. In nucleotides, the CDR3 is TGCGCCAGCAGCTCAATGGCGACCGGACGAGGAGGCTATGGCTACACCTTC. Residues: CASSSMATGRGGYGYTF. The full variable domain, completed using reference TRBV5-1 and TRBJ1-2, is KAGVTQTPRYLIKTRGQQVTLSCSPISGHRSVSWYQQTPGQGLQFLFEYFSETQRNKGNFPGRFSGRQFSNSRSEMNVSTLELGDSALYLCASSSMATGRGGYGYTFGSGTRLTVV.

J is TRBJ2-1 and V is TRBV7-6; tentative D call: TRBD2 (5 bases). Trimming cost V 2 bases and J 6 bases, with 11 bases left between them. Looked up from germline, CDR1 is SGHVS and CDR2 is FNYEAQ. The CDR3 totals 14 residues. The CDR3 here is CASSLMEAGNEQFF. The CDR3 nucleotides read TGTGCCAGCAGCTTAATGGAGGCTGGCAATGAGCAGTTCTTC.

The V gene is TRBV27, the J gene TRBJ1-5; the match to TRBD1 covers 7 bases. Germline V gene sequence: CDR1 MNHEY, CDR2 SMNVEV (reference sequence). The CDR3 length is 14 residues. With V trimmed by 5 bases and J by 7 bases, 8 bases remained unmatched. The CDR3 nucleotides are TGTGCCAGCAGTCCATACAGGGGAAGCCAGCCCCAGCATTTT. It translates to CASSPYRGSQPQHF.

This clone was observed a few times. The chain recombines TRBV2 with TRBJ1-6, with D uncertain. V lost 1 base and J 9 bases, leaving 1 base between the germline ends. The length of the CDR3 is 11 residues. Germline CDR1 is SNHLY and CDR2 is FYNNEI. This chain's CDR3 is CASSEGSPLHF. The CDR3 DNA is TGTGCCAGCAGTGAAGGTTCACCCCTCCACTTT.

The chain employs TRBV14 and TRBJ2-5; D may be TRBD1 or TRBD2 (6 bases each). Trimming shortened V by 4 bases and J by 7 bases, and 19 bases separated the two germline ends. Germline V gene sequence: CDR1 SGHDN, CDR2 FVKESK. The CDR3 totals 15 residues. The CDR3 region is CASSLAGGRTGTQYF. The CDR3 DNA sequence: TGTGCCAGCAGCCTCGCCGGGGGCCGGACGGGGACCCAGTACTTC.

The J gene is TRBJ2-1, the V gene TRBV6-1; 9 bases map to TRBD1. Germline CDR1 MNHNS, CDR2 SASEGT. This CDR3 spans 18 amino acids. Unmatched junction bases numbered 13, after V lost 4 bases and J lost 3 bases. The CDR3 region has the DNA TGTGCCAGCAGTGGACTTGGGGTCACAGGGGGCATCTACAATGAGCAGTTCTTC. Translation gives CASSGLGVTGGIYNEQFF.